This T cell receptor beta chain was profiled in a study of OX40 agonist ivuxolimab in advanced cancers. Study-level background: Aged roughly 20 to 85 with a mean of about 60 years, they were around 83% male.

This CDR3 spans 15 amino acids. The germline V gene has CDR1 GTSNPN and CDR2 SVGIG (reference sequence). Trimming cost V 3 bases and J 0 bases, with 14 bases left between them. Profiling relied on immunoSEQ multiplex PCR, and the TCRdb table lists in-frame clones only, not all of them. The profile shows some 80,000 clones, over 85% of them singletons. Regarding the study as a whole: Expanded clones were, on average, more numerous among CD8+ T cells than CD4+. Low normalized T-cell clonal expansion also characterized some of the nonresponders.

Points on this clone: Antigen: not known.

This TCR derives from an adult with an advanced solid tumor such as melanoma, head and neck, liver or kidney cancer. The chain is built from TRBV30 and TRBJ2-5; D possibly corresponds to TRBD2 (5 bases). The sample was CD4+ or CD8+ T cells sorted from blood, taken in a trial of the OX40 agonist ivuxolimab. As DNA, the CDR3 is TGTGCCTGGAGCGGAGGTGCTAGTCACCAAGAGACCCAGTACTTC. Translated, it gives CAWSGGASHQETQYF. The whole variable domain, filled in from reference TRBV30 and TRBJ2-5, reads SQTIHQWPATLVQPVGSPLSLECTVEGTSNPNLYWYRQAAGRGLQLLFYSVGIGQISSEVPQNLSASRPQDRQFILSSKKLLLSDSGFYLCAWSGGASHQETQYFGPGTRLLVL.